This T cell receptor (beta chain) comes out of a study of T cells in Graves' hyperthyroidism and ophthalmopathy. Study observations and caveats: Most expanded thyroid clonotypes above 0.001 also appeared in blood. The model identified upcoming ophthalmopathy a median roughly 6.5 months ahead of onset.

A note on this clonotype: Its antigen is not known.

V was clipped by 6 bases and J by 4 bases; unmatched bases: 3. Germline V gives CDR1 LNHDA, CDR2 SQIVND (reference sequence). The CDR3 consists of 13 residues. No ophthalmopathy progression within 18 months constituted stable Graves' hyperthyroidism. Patients were aged 18 to 65, had disease duration under 2 months, and had newly diagnosed hyperthyroidism. Researchers amplified the TCR beta CDR3 regions from RNA transcripts. The HTBI primer set drove a first-round RT-PCR of the TCR CDR3. TCRdb reprocessed the multiplex PCR reads via MiXCR and lists one record per CDR3 protein. The sample lists 600,000 or so distinct CDR3 sequences, about 45% occurring once.

The TCR comes from a woman between 18 and 29 years old with Graves' hyperthyroidism. V gene TRBV19 combines with J gene TRBJ1-1, with 9 positions matching TRBD1. The sample was peripheral blood or thyroid tissue (not recorded which). DNA for the CDR3: TGTGCCAGTAGGTGGGACAGGGCCACTGAAGCTTTCTTT. This codes for CASRWDRATEAFF.